This TCR beta chain was observed in a study of CD8 T cells in ankylosing spondylitis. The ends were cut back, 1 base at V and 5 bases at J, with 6 bases in the middle. CDR1 SGHRS and CDR2 YFSETQ come from the germline V gene. The CDR3 is 12 amino acids. The TCR beta libraries were generated through quantitative 5'-RACE incorporating molecular barcodes. A single record per CDR3 protein comes from TCRdb applying MiXCR to the 5' RACE reads. The table lists 200,000 to 250,000 distinct CDR3 sequences, about 10% of them singletons. This chain links TRBV5-1 with TRBJ1-2; D ambiguous. This clonotype originated in a male donor with ankylosing spondylitis or in good health (not recorded which). What was sequenced was blood, either unsorted or a sorted T cell fraction (not recorded which). The CDR3 region is CASSLSSYGYTF. The CDR3 DNA reads as TGCGCCAGCAGCTTGTCTTCTTATGGCTACACCTTC.